This TCR beta chain was obtained from a study of quantifying T cell responses using KT2 cells. Study summary: Reverse transcription used primers in the TCR alpha and beta constant regions. A predetermined fluorescence threshold ended the second PCR, run as a qPCR.

This clonotype was seen just once. This CDR3 is built from 19 residues. The cDNA 3' end received a ligated oligonucleotide with a UMI. An equimolar mix of RC1.1 and RC1.2 primed the beta chain across TRBC1 and TRBC2. Starting with the second PCR, alpha and beta TCR chains went through separate processing. TCRdb reprocessed the UMI-ligation and nested PCR reads with MiXCR, giving one entry per CDR3 protein. The data show tens of thousands of distinct CDR3 sequences, around 12% seen once. Unfractionated PBMC were spiked with known numbers of KT2 clone cells. Different KT2-to-PBMC ratios were created with a constant PBMC count.

The sequence came from a human donor. Material for sequencing was PBMCs spiked with cells of the T cell clone KT2. V gene TRBV12-2 combines with J gene TRBJ2-5; the D call of TRBD1 is as the table states it, not checked on the DNA. TRBV12-2 corresponds to a pseudogene. The CDR3 bases are TGTGCAAGTCGCTTAGATCTGGGGACCAAAATACATTATGGGGAGACCCAGTACTTC. The encoded protein is CASRLDLGTKIHYGETQYF.